A single sample is the source of the 28 T cell receptor beta chains below, sequenced in a study of cytomegalovirus exposure and HLA in healthy donors. Amplification used 60 Vbeta primers and 13 Jbeta primers. Produced via immunoSEQ multiplex PCR; TCRdb's table is partial and in-frame only. This table holds about 250,000 clones, about 75% found once. Input material: PBMCs. The receptors originated from a female donor in good health and CMV-seronegative.

The chain carries TRBV4-2 and TRBJ2-1; tentatively, D is TRBD2 (6 bases). In germline, CDR1 is LGHNA, CDR2 YNFKEQ. V shed 0 bases and J shed 8 bases, with 23 bases lying between them. This CDR3 has 18 amino acids. The CDR3 here is CASSQERLGSLVWDEQFF. The CDR3 coding sequence is TGTGCCAGCAGCCAAGAACGGCTCGGGAGTCTAGTGTGGGATGAGCAGTTCTTC.

The rearrangement joins TRBV7-9 to TRBJ2-1; 7 positions match TRBD1. This CDR3 comprises 15 residues. CDR1 is SEHNR, CDR2 FQNEAQ, per germline (reference sequence). With 4 bases clipped from V and 8 bases from J, the junction kept 11 bases outside the gene matches. The CDR3 loop reads CASSYRDRSFDEQFF. CDR3 sequence (DNA): TGTGCCAGCAGCTACCGGGACAGAAGCTTCGATGAGCAGTTCTTC.

This rearrangement joins TRBV10-3 to TRBJ1-1, with 12 nucleotides matching TRBD1. The CDR3 extends over 15 amino acids. Germline lookup yields CDR1 ENHRY and CDR2 SYGVKD. V was clipped by 7 bases and J by 4 bases; unmatched bases: 7. The CDR3 DNA reads as TGTGCCATCACCCCGGGACAGGGGGCGGCCACTGAAGCTTTCTTT. This codes for CAITPGQGAATEAFF.

This chain connects TRBV5-4 to TRBJ2-1, with unresolved D. This CDR3 spans 15 amino acids. Trimming stripped 4 bases from V and 3 bases from J, with 14 bases between. CDR1 SGHNT and CDR2 YYREEE come from the germline V gene (reference sequence). CDR3 nucleotides: TGTGCCAGCAGCCGCGGCATAGGCGGCTACAATGAGCAGTTCTTC. Protein sequence: CASSRGIGGYNEQFF.

This chain links TRBV2 with TRBJ2-1, with TRBD2 matching 14 bases. The germline V gene has CDR1 SNHLY and CDR2 FYNNEI. With 3 bases clipped from V and 8 bases from J, the junction kept 6 bases outside the gene matches. The CDR3 has 16 residues. The CDR3 bases are TGTGCCAGCAGTGAGGGACTAGCGGGAGTGATGGATGAGCAGTTCTTC. This translates into CASSEGLAGVMDEQFF.

V is TRBV7-9 and J is TRBJ2-5, with D possibly matching TRBD1 (6 bases). The germline V and J ends were trimmed by 2 bases and 2 bases, with 12 bases remaining between them. The V gene's germline CDR1 is SEHNR and CDR2 FQNEAQ (reference sequence). This CDR3 has 15 residues. Here the CDR3 reads CASSLYQGLQETQYF. CDR3 sequence (DNA): TGTGCCAGCAGCTTATATCAGGGGCTTCAAGAGACCCAGTACTTC. The whole variable domain, remainder taken from reference TRBV7-9 and TRBJ2-5, is DTGVSQNPRHKITKRGQNVTFRCDPISEHNRLYWYRQTLGQGPEFLTYFQNEAQLEKSRLLSDRFSAERPKGSFSTLEIQRTEQGDSAMYLCASSLYQGLQETQYFGPGTRLLVL.

In DNA, the CDR3 is TGTGCCAGCAGCTTGGTGGGACTAGCGGGAGCGGCCTACGAGCAGTACTTC. Encoded protein: CASSLVGLAGAAYEQYF. V and J are TRBV5-5 and TRBJ2-7; TRBD2 matches 14 bases. Per germline, CDR1 SGHKS and CDR2 YYEKEE (reference sequence). This CDR3 has 17 residues. V shed 0 bases and J 2 bases; nucleotides not matched to a gene: 4. Using reference TRBV5-5 and TRBJ2-7 for the parts outside the CDR3, the full variable domain is DAGVTQSPTHLIKTRGQQVTLRCSPISGHKSVSWYQQVLGQGPQFIFQYYEKEERGRGNFPDRFSARQFPNYSSELNVNALLLGDSALYLCASSLVGLAGAAYEQYFGPGTRLTVT.

V gene TRBV4-1 combines with J gene TRBJ2-5, with 12 positions matching TRBD2. The J call may be faulty, since TRBJ2-7 better matches the DNA end. Germline loops: CDR1 MGHRA, CDR2 YSYEKL. This CDR3 region has 16 residues. CDR3 coding DNA: TGCGCCAGCAGCCACCGACTAGCGGGAGAACGGGGCGAGCAGTACTTC. It specifies CASSHRLAGERGEQYF.

V gene TRBV27 combines with J gene TRBJ1-2; 10 bases match TRBD1. Germline values: CDR1 MNHEY, CDR2 SMNVEV (reference sequence). Trimming removed 5 bases from V and 6 bases from J; junction bases left unmatched: 9. The CDR3 extends over 15 amino acids. CDR3 in DNA: TGTGCCAGCAGTCCCAACGCGGACAGGGGGGATGGCTACACCTTC. Its protein product is CASSPNADRGDGYTF.

The chain uses TRBV5-1 and TRBJ2-1; 8 nucleotides line up with TRBD2. In germline, CDR1 is SGHRS, CDR2 YFSETQ. The CDR3 loop spans 16 amino acids. The V segment lost 4 bases and the J segment 6 bases; nucleotides outside the gene matches: 12. CDR3 loop: CASSPRVSGTSNEQFF. CDR3 coding DNA: TGCGCCAGCAGCCCGAGGGTTAGCGGGACCTCCAATGAGCAGTTCTTC.

The J gene is TRBJ1-1, the V gene TRBV19; no clear D gene. Germline V gives CDR1 LNHDA, CDR2 SQIVND (reference sequence). The CDR3 contains 19 residues. V lost 3 bases, J lost 3 bases, and 26 bases lay in between. The CDR3 nucleotides are TGTGCCAGTAGTATGGGCCGCTGGCCTCCCTTCCCCGACGACACTGAAGCTTTCTTT. It translates to CASSMGRWPPFPDDTEAFF.

The rearrangement links TRBV10-3 to TRBJ1-4, with D perhaps matching TRBD1 (6 bases). CDR3 length: 15 residues. Trimming pared 2 bases from V and 6 bases from J, leaving 13 bases between. Germline CDR1 and CDR2: ENHRY and SYGVKD. CDR3 in DNA: TGTGCCATCAGTGAGGTTGGCAGGGGTGATGAAAAACTGTTTTTT. Its protein is CAISEVGRGDEKLFF.

V is TRBV6-5 and J is TRBJ2-7; 7 nucleotides line up with TRBD1. Germline V lookup: CDR1 MNHEY, CDR2 SVGAGI. Unmatched junction bases numbered 6, after V lost 2 bases and J lost 2 bases. This CDR3 region has 15 residues. In nucleotides, the CDR3 is TGTGCCAGCAGTTACCTCCCGGGACAGACCTACGAGCAGTACTTC. Translation: CASSYLPGQTYEQYF.

This clone was picked up one time. CDR3 residues: CASSLGLAGDETQYF. For the CDR3, the DNA is TGTGCCAGCAGCTTGGGACTAGCGGGAGATGAGACCCAGTACTTC. The rearrangement joins TRBV5-4 to TRBJ2-5; 12 positions agree with TRBD2. V gave up 0 bases and J gave up 5 bases; unmatched junction bases: 2. Germline V gives CDR1 SGHNT, CDR2 YYREEE (reference sequence). The CDR3 is 15 amino acids.

This rearrangement joins TRBV25-1 to TRBJ2-7; D might be TRBD2 (6 bases). CDR1 is MGHDK and CDR2 is SYGVNS in the germline V gene. Trimming removed 4 bases at V and 7 bases at J, with 8 bases between. This CDR3 has 11 residues. In DNA, the CDR3 is TGTGCCAGCAGTGTCGGGACTGAGCAGTACTTC. Translation: CASSVGTEQYF.

The J gene is TRBJ1-2, the V gene TRBV6-1; 9 nucleotides align to TRBD1. V lost 2 bases to trimming and J lost 6 bases; unmatched junction nucleotides: 7. The CDR3 loop spans 15 amino acids. Germline lookup yields CDR1 MNHNS and CDR2 SASEGT. The CDR3, as DNA: TGTGCCAGCAGTGAACCAGGACAGGGGAGCAATGGCTACACCTTC. It encodes CASSEPGQGSNGYTF.

As DNA, the CDR3 is TGTGCCAGCAGTTCCCTTCTGACAGGGGCGGGAACCGGGGAGCTGTTTTTT. Translated, it gives CASSSLLTGAGTGELFF. The J gene is TRBJ2-2, the V gene TRBV27; 8 nucleotides line up with TRBD1. V lost 4 bases, J lost 5 bases, and 12 bases stayed unmatched. The germline gives CDR1 MNHEY, CDR2 SMNVEV (reference sequence). This CDR3 is 17 amino acids long.

The genes are TRBV11-3 and TRBJ2-5; D gene unclear. Germline assignment: CDR1 SGHNT and CDR2 YENEEA. This CDR3 contains 10 residues. Deletions cut 7 bases from V and 3 bases from J, with 3 bases between. CDR3 residues: CASIKETQYF. DNA of the CDR3: TGTGCCAGCATCAAAGAGACCCAGTACTTC.

The chain has TRBV30 and TRBJ2-5; D is ambiguous. The CDR3 runs to 13 residues. V lost 3 bases and J 2 bases, leaving 10 bases between the germline ends. Per germline, CDR1 GTSNPN and CDR2 SVGIG (reference sequence). For the CDR3, the DNA is TGTGCCTGGAGGCGCTCCTTTCAAGAGACCCAGTACTTC. It translates to CAWRRSFQETQYF.

Only one count was recorded for this clone. The chain carries TRBV20-1 and TRBJ1-2, with D unclear. The CDR3 totals 11 residues. Germline V CDR1 and CDR2: DFQATT, SNEGSKA (reference sequence). V lost 7 bases and J lost 8, with 14 bases in between. CDR3 protein: CSDYYEEGYTF. In nucleotides, the CDR3 is TGCAGTGACTACTATGAGGAGGGCTACACCTTC.

This clone was seen only a few times. The chain links TRBV19 to TRBJ2-7; 10 bases fit TRBD2. V shed 3 bases, J shed 7 bases, and the junction held 12 bases outside the gene matches. Per the germline V gene, CDR1 is LNHDA and CDR2 is SQIVND (reference sequence). This CDR3 spans 16 amino acids. CDR3 DNA: TGTGCCAGTAGTATTGGGAGGGCTAGCGGGAGTGTTGAGCAGTACTTC. This sequence encodes CASSIGRASGSVEQYF.

This clone appeared a few times. This chain connects TRBV7-9 to TRBJ1-4, with D tentatively TRBD1 (5 bases). The CDR3 sequence is 15 residues long. Germline assignment: CDR1 SEHNR and CDR2 FQNEAQ (reference sequence). V was cut by 6 bases and J by 4 bases, with 15 bases left in between. For the CDR3, the DNA is TGTGCCAGCAGAGCAAATCAGGGACTTAATGAAAAACTGTTTTTT. Amino acid sequence: CASRANQGLNEKLFF. The full variable domain, rest sourced from reference TRBV7-9 and TRBJ1-4, is DTGVSQNPRHKITKRGQNVTFRCDPISEHNRLYWYRQTLGQGPEFLTYFQNEAQLEKSRLLSDRFSAERPKGSFSTLEIQRTEQGDSAMYLCASRANQGLNEKLFFGSGTQLSVL.

The rearrangement joins TRBV5-8 to TRBJ1-1, with a tentative D call TRBD1 (6 bases). Germline CDR1 SGHTS, CDR2 YDEGEE. The CDR3 consists of 15 residues. Trimming removed 0 bases from V and 0 bases from J, with 9 bases in between. CDR3 nucleotides: TGTGCCAGCAGCTTGGGTGGGACACTGAACACTGAAGCTTTCTTT. Residues: CASSLGGTLNTEAFF.

This clone was picked up a small number of times. The V call is TRBV10-3, the J call TRBJ1-1; 10 nucleotides agree with TRBD1. Losses at the gene ends were 2 bases for V and 6 bases for J; bases not matched to a gene: 3. The CDR3 runs to 14 residues. CDR1 and CDR2 from the germline V gene are ENHRY and SYGVKD. The chain's CDR3 is CAISELGTGAEAFF. DNA for the CDR3: TGTGCCATCAGTGAGCTAGGGACAGGGGCTGAAGCTTTCTTT.

This chain links TRBV4-1 with TRBJ1-1; the D gene is possibly TRBD1 (5 bases). V was clipped by 4 bases and J by 1 base, with 13 bases between them. The CDR3 spans 15 residues. CDR1 is MGHRA and CDR2 is YSYEKL in the germline V gene. In DNA form, the CDR3 reads TGCGCCAGCAGCCGTTCTTTTACAGGGAACACTGAAGCTTTCTTT. Amino acid sequence: CASSRSFTGNTEAFF.

This clone was recorded a few times. V usage is TRBV6-5 and J usage is TRBJ2-7, with a possible D match to TRBD1 (5 bases). This CDR3 has 13 residues. CDR1 MNHEY and CDR2 SVGAGI come from the germline V gene. Trimming took 3 bases from V and 6 from J, leaving 12 bases between them. As DNA, the CDR3 is TGTGCCAGCAGTTATGGGCAGGGTGGCGAGCAGTACTTC. Encoded protein: CASSYGQGGEQYF.

This clone was observed a handful of times. The V gene is TRBV11-3, the J gene TRBJ2-5; D might be TRBD2 (5 bases). Between the trimmed V and J ends, which lost 5 bases and 1 base, there was a span of 14 bases. Germline V gene lookup returns CDR1 SGHNT and CDR2 YENEEA. The CDR3 loop spans 15 amino acids. The CDR3 region is CASSPDPRAQETQYF. CDR3 in DNA: TGTGCCAGCAGCCCGGACCCGCGGGCCCAAGAGACCCAGTACTTC.

This chain joins TRBV13 and TRBJ2-7; D remains ambiguous. The germline V gene encodes CDR1 PRHDT and CDR2 FYEKMQ (reference sequence). This CDR3 has 11 amino acids. V was shortened by 5 bases and J by 0 bases, with 2 bases between the two germline ends. The CDR3 DNA reads as TGTGCCAGCAGCCTCTCCTACGAGCAGTACTTC. Its translation is CASSLSYEQYF.